The present TCR beta chain was sequenced within a study of response to subunit inactivated influenza vaccine. Study-wide points: Each seasonal influenza vaccination recruits few new T cells, the authors suggested.

TCRdb reprocessed the RT-PCR reads with MiXCR, giving one entry per CDR3 protein. The data show more than 700,000 distinct CDR3 sequences, around 20% seen once. CDR3 length: 12 residues. Trimming took 4 bases from V and 8 from J, leaving 8 bases between them. The germline V gene has CDR1 SEHNR and CDR2 FQNEAQ (reference sequence). In its sample, this clonotype was seen a few times. The antigen is unknown. This chain joins TRBV7-9 and TRBJ1-4; a weak D match, TRBD1 (5 bases). This receptor was identified in a man aged 45 to 65 who received an inactivated influenza vaccine. Material: PBMCs from blood, obtained less than 6 days after vaccination. The CDR3 DNA sequence: TGTGCCAGCAGCTCTGGGGGGGAAAAACTGTTTTTT. It encodes CASSSGGEKLFF.